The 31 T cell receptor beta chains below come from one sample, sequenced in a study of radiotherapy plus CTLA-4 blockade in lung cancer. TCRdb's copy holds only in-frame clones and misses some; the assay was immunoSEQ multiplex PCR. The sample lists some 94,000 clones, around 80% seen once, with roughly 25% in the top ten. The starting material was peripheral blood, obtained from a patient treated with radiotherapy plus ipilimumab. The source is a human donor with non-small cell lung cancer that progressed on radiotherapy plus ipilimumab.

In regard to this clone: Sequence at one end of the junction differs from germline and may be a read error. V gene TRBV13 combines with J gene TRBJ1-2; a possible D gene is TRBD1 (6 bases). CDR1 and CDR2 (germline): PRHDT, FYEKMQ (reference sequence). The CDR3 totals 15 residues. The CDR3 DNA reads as TGTGCCAGCAGCCTAGGGGGGGGCGGCAGCTATGGCTACACCTTC. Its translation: CASSLGGGGSYGYTF.

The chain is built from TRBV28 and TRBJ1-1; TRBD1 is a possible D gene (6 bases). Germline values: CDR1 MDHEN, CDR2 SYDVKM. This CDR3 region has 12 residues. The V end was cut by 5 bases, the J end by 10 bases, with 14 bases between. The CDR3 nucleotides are TGTGCCAGCAGTCAACAGGGCAACCTAGCTTTCTTT. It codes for CASSQQGNLAFF. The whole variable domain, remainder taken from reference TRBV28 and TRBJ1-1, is DVKVTQSSRYLVKRTGEKVFLECVQDMDHENMFWYRQDPGLGLRLIYFSYDVKMKEKGDIPEGYSVSREKKERFSLILESASTNQTSMYLCASSQQGNLAFFGQGTRLTVV.

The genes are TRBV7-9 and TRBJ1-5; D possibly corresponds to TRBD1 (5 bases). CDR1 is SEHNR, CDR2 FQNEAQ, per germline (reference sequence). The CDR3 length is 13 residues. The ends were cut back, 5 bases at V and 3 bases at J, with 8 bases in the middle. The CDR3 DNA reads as TGTGCCAGCAGCCGACAGACCAATCAGCCCCAGCATTTT. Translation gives CASSRQTNQPQHF.

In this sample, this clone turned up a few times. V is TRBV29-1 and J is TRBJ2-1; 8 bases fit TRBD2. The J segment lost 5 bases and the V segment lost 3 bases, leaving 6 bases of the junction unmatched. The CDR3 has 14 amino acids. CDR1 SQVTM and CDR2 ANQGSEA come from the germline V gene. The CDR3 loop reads CSVDTTSVNNEQFF. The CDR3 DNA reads TGCAGCGTTGATACGACTAGCGTTAACAATGAGCAGTTCTTC.

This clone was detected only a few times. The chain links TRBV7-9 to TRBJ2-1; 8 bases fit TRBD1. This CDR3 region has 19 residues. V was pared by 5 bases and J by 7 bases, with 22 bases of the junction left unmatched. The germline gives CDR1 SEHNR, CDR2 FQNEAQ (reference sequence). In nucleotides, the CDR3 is TGTGCCAGCAGCCCTGGAAGCCTCAGGACAGGGTTCCAAGGGAATGAGCAGTTCTTC. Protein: CASSPGSLRTGFQGNEQFF.

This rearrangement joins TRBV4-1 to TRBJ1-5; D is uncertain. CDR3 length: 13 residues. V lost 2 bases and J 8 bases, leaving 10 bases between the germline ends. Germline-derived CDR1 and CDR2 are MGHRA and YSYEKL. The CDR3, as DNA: TGCGCCAGCAGCCAAAGGGAGTATGAGCCCCAGCATTTT. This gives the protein CASSQREYEPQHF.

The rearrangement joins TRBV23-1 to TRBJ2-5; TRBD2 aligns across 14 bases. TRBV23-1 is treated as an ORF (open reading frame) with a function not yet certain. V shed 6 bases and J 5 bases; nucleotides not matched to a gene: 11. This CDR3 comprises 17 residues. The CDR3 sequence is CASSPMGLAGVGETQYF. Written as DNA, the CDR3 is TGCGCCAGCAGCCCAATGGGACTAGCGGGAGTGGGGGAGACCCAGTACTTC.

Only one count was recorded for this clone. In DNA form, the CDR3 reads TGTGCCAGTAGTTTGGGTCAGGGGGCAAGCACAGATACGCAGTATTTT. Translation gives CASSLGQGASTDTQYF. The gene calls are TRBV19 and TRBJ2-3; 8 positions match TRBD1. V shed 5 bases, J shed 0 bases, and the junction held 7 bases outside the gene matches. The CDR3 length is 16 residues. CDR1 and CDR2 (germline): LNHDA, SQIVND (reference sequence).

The CDR3 loop is CATSNSGSRGKETQYF. CDR3 DNA sequence: TGTGCCACCAGCAATAGCGGGAGTCGGGGGAAAGAGACCCAGTACTTC. The chain links TRBV15 to TRBJ2-5, with 9 nucleotides matching TRBD2. V gave up 4 bases and J gave up 3 bases; unmatched junction bases: 9. This CDR3 has 16 residues. CDR1 and CDR2 from the germline V gene are LNHNV and YYDKDF (reference sequence).

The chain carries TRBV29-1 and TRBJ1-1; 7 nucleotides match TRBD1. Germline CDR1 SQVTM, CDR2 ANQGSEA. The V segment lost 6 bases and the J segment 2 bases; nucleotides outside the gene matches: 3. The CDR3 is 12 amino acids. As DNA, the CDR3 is TGCAGCGTGGGACAGACTAACACTGAAGCTTTCTTT. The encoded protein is CSVGQTNTEAFF.

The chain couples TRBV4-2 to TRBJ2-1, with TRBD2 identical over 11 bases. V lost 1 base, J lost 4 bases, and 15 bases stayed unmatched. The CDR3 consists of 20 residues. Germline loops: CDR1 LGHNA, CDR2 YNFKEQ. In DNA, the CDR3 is TGTGCCAGCAGCCAAGTCGGGGCGACCCAACTAGCGGGAGAGTACAATGAGCAGTTCTTC. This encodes CASSQVGATQLAGEYNEQFF.

The CDR3 region has the DNA TGCGCCAGCACCCCGTACAACGGCCGGGCCACAGATACGCAGTATTTT. Translation gives CASTPYNGRATDTQYF. The V and J genes are TRBV5-1 and TRBJ2-3; no firm D call. V was pared by 6 bases and J by 2 bases, with 19 bases between. This CDR3 has 16 amino acids. Germline V gene lookup returns CDR1 SGHRS and CDR2 YFSETQ.

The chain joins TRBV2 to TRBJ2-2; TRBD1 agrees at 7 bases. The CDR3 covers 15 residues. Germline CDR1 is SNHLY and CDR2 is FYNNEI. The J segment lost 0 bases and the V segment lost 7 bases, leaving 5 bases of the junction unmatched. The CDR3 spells CASTETGSNTGELFF. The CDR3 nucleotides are TGTGCCAGCACAGAGACAGGGTCGAACACCGGGGAGCTGTTTTTT.

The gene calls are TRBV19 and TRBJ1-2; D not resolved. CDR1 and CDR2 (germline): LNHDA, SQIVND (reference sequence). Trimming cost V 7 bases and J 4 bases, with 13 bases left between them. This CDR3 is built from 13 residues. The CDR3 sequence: CASNTEFAYGYTF. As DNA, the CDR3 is TGTGCCAGTAACACCGAGTTTGCCTATGGCTACACCTTC.

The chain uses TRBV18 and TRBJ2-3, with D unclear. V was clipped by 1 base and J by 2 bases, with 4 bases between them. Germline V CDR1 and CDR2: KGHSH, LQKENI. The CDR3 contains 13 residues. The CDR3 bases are TGTGCCAGCTCACCACGGGTCACAGATACGCAGTATTTT. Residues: CASSPRVTDTQYF.

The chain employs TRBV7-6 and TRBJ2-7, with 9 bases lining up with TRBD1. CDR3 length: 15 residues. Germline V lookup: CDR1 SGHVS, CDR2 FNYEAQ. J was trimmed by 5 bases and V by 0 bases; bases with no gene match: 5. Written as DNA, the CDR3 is TGTGCCAGCAGCTTAGCAACAGGGGGCATGGACGAGCAGTACTTC. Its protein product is CASSLATGGMDEQYF.

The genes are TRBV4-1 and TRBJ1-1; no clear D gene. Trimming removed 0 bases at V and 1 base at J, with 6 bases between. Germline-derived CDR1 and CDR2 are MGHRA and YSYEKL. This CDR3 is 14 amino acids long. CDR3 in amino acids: CASSQDSGNTEAFF. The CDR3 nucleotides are TGCGCCAGCAGCCAAGATTCGGGGAACACTGAAGCTTTCTTT.

CDR3 region: CASSLWGDGYTF. DNA of the CDR3: TGTGCCAGCAGCTTGTGGGGAGATGGCTACACCTTC. The chain joins TRBV5-6 to TRBJ1-2, with unresolved D. The CDR3 has 12 amino acids. V gave up 1 base and J gave up 6 bases, with 7 bases separating them. The germline gives CDR1 SGHDT, CDR2 YYEEEE. Combining the CDR3 with reference TRBV5-6 and TRBJ1-2 gives the whole variable domain DAGVTQSPTHLIKTRGQQVTLRCSPKSGHDTVSWYQQALGQGPQFIFQYYEEEERQRGNFPDRFSGHQFPNYSSELNVNALLLGDSALYLCASSLWGDGYTFGSGTRLTVV.

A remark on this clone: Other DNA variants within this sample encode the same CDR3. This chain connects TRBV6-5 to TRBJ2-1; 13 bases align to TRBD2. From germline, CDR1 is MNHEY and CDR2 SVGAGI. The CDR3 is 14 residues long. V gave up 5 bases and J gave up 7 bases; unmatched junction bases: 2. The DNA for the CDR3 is TGTGCCAGCAGTCGGACTAGCGGGAGAAATGAGCAGTTCTTC. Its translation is CASSRTSGRNEQFF.

For the CDR3, the DNA is TGTGCCAGCAGTGAAGAGGTTGAGCAGTTCTTC. Protein sequence: CASSEEVEQFF. The rearrangement links TRBV2 to TRBJ2-1; D remains unclear. The CDR3 totals 11 residues. V lost 1 base and J lost 9, with 4 bases in between. Germline-derived CDR1 and CDR2 are SNHLY and FYNNEI.

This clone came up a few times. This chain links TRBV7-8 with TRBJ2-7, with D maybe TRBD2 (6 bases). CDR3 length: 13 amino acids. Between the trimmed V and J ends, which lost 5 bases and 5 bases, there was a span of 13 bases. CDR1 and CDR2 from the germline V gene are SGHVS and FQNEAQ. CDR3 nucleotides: TGTGCCAGCAGCCGTCGACTAGTGGACGAGCAGTACGTC. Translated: CASSRRLVDEQYV.

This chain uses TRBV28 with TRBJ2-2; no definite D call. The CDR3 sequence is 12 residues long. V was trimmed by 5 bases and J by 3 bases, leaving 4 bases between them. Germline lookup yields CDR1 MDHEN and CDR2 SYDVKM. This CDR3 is CASSIYTGELFF. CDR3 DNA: TGTGCCAGCAGTATCTACACCGGGGAGCTGTTTTTT.

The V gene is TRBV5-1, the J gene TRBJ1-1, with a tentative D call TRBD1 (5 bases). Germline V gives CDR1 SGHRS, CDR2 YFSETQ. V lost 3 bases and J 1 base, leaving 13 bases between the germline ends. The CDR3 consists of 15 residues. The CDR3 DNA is TGCGCCAGCAGCTCTTCCCCAACAGGGAACACTGAAGCTTTCTTT. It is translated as CASSSSPTGNTEAFF.

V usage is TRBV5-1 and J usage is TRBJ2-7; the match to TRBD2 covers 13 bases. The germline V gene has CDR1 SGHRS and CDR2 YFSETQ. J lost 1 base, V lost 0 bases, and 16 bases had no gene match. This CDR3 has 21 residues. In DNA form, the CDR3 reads TGCGCCAGCAGCTTGGCAAGAGGACTAGCGGGAGTTGGGGAGGGGTCCTACGAGCAGTACTTC. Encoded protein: CASSLARGLAGVGEGSYEQYF.

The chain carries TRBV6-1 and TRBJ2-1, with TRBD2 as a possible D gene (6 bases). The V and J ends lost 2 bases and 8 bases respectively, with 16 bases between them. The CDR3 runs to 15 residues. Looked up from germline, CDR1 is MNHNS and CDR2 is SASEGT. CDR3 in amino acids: CASSERGGVSDEQFF. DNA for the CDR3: TGTGCCAGCAGTGAACGGGGCGGGGTGTCGGATGAGCAGTTCTTC.

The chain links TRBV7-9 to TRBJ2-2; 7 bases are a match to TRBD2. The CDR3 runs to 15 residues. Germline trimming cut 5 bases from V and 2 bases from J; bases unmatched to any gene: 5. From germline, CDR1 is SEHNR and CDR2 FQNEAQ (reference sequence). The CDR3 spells CASSPGTINTGELFF. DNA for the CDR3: TGTGCCAGCAGCCCCGGGACTATCAACACCGGGGAGCTGTTTTTT. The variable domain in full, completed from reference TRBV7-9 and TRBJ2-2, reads DTGVSQNPRHKITKRGQNVTFRCDPISEHNRLYWYRQTLGQGPEFLTYFQNEAQLEKSRLLSDRFSAERPKGSFSTLEIQRTEQGDSAMYLCASSPGTINTGELFFGEGSRLTVL.

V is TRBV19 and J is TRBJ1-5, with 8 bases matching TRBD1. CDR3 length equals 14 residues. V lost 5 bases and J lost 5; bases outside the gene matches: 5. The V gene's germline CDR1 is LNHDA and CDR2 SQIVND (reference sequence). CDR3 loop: CASSFRGRDQPQHF. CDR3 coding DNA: TGTGCCAGTAGTTTCAGGGGGCGAGATCAGCCCCAGCATTTT.

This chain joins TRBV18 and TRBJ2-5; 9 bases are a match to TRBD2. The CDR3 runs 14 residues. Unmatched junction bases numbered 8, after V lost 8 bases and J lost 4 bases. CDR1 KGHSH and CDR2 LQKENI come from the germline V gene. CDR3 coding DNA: TGTGCCAGCGAAAACGGACTAGCGCGAGAGACCCAGTACTTC. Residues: CASENGLARETQYF.

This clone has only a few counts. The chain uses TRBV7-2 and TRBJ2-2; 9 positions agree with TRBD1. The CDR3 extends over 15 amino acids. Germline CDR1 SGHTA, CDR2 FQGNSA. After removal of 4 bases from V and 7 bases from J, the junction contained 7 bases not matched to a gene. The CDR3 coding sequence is TGTGCCAGCAGCTACGGGACAGGGTGGGACGGGGAGCTGTTTTTT. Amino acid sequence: CASSYGTGWDGELFF.

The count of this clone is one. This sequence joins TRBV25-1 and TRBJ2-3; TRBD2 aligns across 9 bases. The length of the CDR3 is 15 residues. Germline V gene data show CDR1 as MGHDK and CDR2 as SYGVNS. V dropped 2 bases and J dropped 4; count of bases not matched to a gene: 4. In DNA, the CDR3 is TGTGCCAGCAGTGAACTAGCGGGGCTCTCAGATACGCAGTATTTT. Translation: CASSELAGLSDTQYF. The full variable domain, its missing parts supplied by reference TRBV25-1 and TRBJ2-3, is EADIYQTPRYLVIGTGKKITLECSQTMGHDKMYWYQQDPGMELHLIHYSYGVNSTEKGDLSSESTVSRIRTEHFPLTLESARPSHTSQYLCASSELAGLSDTQYFGPGTRLTVL.

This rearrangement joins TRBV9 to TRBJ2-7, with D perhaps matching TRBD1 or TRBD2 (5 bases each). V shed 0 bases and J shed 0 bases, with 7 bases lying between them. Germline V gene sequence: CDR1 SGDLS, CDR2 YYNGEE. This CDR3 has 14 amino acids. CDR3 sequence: CASSVGGSSYEQYF. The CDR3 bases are TGTGCCAGCAGCGTAGGGGGGTCCTCCTACGAGCAGTACTTC.